This TCR beta chain originates from a study of CD8 T cells in Susac syndrome. About the study: Among the Susac syndrome patients sequenced, six had active disease and under ten were in remission.

The CDR3 sequence is 15 residues long. The V segment lost 4 bases and the J segment 2 bases; nucleotides outside the gene matches: 4. The V gene's germline CDR1 is SGHAT and CDR2 FQNNGV. Sequencing of TCR beta, carried out with a high-throughput approach, was applied to CD8+ and CD4+ T cells from the blood. Each Susac syndrome patient had definite or probable disease by recently defined criteria. About 0.5 to 1 ug RNA was reverse transcribed with random hexamers. Each CDR3 protein gets one entry after TCRdb re-called the immunoSEQ multiplex PCR reads with MiXCR. The sample lists more than 150,000 distinct CDR3 sequences, roughly 94% seen once, with around 0.16% in the top ten.

The source is a human donor with Susac syndrome. V and J are TRBV11-2 and TRBJ2-7, with TRBD2 matching over 11 bases. The sample was CD8+ T cells from PBMCs. DNA of the CDR3: TGTGCCAGCAGCTCGGGACTAGCGGCAACCTACGAGCAGTACTTC. Its protein product is CASSSGLAATYEQYF.